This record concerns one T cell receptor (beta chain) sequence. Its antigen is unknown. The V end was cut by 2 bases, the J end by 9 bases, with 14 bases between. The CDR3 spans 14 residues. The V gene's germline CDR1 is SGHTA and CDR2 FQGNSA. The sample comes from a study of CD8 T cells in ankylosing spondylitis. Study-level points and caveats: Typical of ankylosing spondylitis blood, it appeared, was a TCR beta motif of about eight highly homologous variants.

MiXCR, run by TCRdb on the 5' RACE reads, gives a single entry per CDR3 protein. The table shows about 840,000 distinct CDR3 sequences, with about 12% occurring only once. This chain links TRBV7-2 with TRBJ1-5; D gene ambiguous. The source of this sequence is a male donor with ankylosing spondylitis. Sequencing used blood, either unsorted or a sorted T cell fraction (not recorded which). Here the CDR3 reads CASSLIEELGPQHF. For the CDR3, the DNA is TGTGCCAGCAGCTTAATAGAGGAGTTGGGGCCCCAGCATTTT.